The 27 T cell receptor beta chains listed next were all sequenced from one sample in a study of blood T cell repertoires in COVID-19. The repertoire was sequenced with immunoSEQ multiplex PCR; TCRdb's copy has only in-frame clones and lacks some. The sample yields under 300,000 clones, around 84% seen once. Sequenced material: PBMCs or T cells enriched from blood (not recorded which). The receptors shown here come from a woman aged 45-65 years who had recovered from COVID-19.

Worth noting for this clone: This same CDR3 is encoded by further DNA sequences in the sample. The chain is built from TRBV5-4 and TRBJ1-4, with 7 positions matching TRBD1. Germline assignment: CDR1 SGHNT and CDR2 YYREEE (reference sequence). J was trimmed by 8 bases and V by 5 bases; bases with no gene match: 6. The CDR3 covers 13 residues. The chain's CDR3 is CASRTGTDEKLFF. The CDR3 DNA is TGTGCCAGCAGAACTGGGACAGACGAAAAACTGTTTTTT.

J is TRBJ2-1 and V is TRBV5-6; possibly TRBD2 for D (6 bases). The germline V gene encodes CDR1 SGHDT and CDR2 YYEEEE. This CDR3 is built from 16 residues. V lost 4 bases and J 6 bases, leaving 20 bases between the germline ends. The CDR3 nucleotides are TGTGCCAGCAGCAAAACGGGGCGGGGAAGCCTCAATGAGCAGTTCTTC. The encoded protein is CASSKTGRGSLNEQFF. Full variable domain (outside the CDR3, taken from reference TRBV5-6 and TRBJ2-1): DAGVTQSPTHLIKTRGQQVTLRCSPKSGHDTVSWYQQALGQGPQFIFQYYEEEERQRGNFPDRFSGHQFPNYSSELNVNALLLGDSALYLCASSKTGRGSLNEQFFGPGTRLTVL.

The chain carries TRBV2 and TRBJ1-4, with D possibly matching TRBD1 (6 bases). The CDR3 consists of 15 residues. Trimming left V 5 bases short and J 0 bases short, with 10 bases between. CDR1 and CDR2 (germline): SNHLY, FYNNEI. CDR3 region: CASSQQGATNEKLFF. For the CDR3, the DNA is TGTGCCAGCAGTCAACAGGGTGCAACTAATGAAAAACTGTTTTTT.

This sequence joins TRBV2 and TRBJ2-3, with TRBD2 as a possible D gene (6 bases). V was clipped by 5 bases and J by 0 bases, with 18 bases between them. Per germline, CDR1 SNHLY and CDR2 FYNNEI. There are 17 residues in the CDR3. The CDR3 bases are TGTGCCAGCAGTTTCGGTTGGGGACTGGGAAGCACAGATACGCAGTATTTT. It encodes CASSFGWGLGSTDTQYF. Full variable domain (missing parts from reference TRBV2 and TRBJ2-3): EPEVTQTPSHQVTQMGQEVILRCVPISNHLYFYWYRQILGQKVEFLVSFYNNEISEKSEIFDDQFSVERPDGSNFTLKIRSTKLEDSAMYFCASSFGWGLGSTDTQYFGPGTRLTVL.

V usage is TRBV5-1 and J usage is TRBJ2-3, with 13 bases that match TRBD2. This CDR3 has 17 amino acids. V was pared by 0 bases and J by 4 bases, with 5 bases of the junction left unmatched. Germline lookup yields CDR1 SGHRS and CDR2 YFSETQ. The CDR3 DNA reads as TGCGCCAGCAGCTTGGGGGGGACTAGCGGGAAGGCAGATACGCAGTATTTT. It is translated as CASSLGGTSGKADTQYF.

The gene calls are TRBV19 and TRBJ1-5, with unresolved D. Trimming took 8 bases from V and 3 from J, leaving 8 bases between them. The germline CDR1 and CDR2 sequences are LNHDA and SQIVND (reference sequence). The CDR3 is 12 amino acids. CDR3 coding DNA: TGTGCCAGTCGCGGGGTCAATCAGCCCCAGCATTTT. Its protein is CASRGVNQPQHF.

The chain carries TRBV3-1 (or the pseudogene TRBV3-2) and TRBJ1-2; D is undetermined. The V and J ends lost 6 bases and 6 bases respectively, with 14 bases between them. The CDR3 loop spans 13 amino acids. Germline assignment: CDR1 LGHDT and CDR2 YNNKEL (reference sequence). CDR3 coding DNA: TGTGCCAGCAGGAGGGAGTACGGTGATGGCTACACCTTC. Its translation is CASRREYGDGYTF.

The chain combines TRBV3-1 (or the pseudogene TRBV3-2) with TRBJ2-3, with 14 bases identical to TRBD2. This CDR3 has 18 residues. CDR1 and CDR2 from the germline V gene are LGHDT and YNNKEL (reference sequence). With V trimmed by 6 bases and J by 7 bases, 15 bases remained unmatched. The CDR3 spells CASSHARLAGGPGNTQYF. The CDR3, as DNA: TGTGCCAGCAGTCATGCCCGACTAGCGGGAGGGCCGGGAAATACGCAGTATTTT.

The gene calls are TRBV10-3 and TRBJ2-6; a weak D match, TRBD1 (5 bases). Germline V CDR1 and CDR2: ENHRY, SYGVKD. The V and J ends lost 3 bases and 0 bases respectively, with 18 bases between them. The CDR3 contains 19 residues. The CDR3, as DNA: TGTGCCATCAGTGATTTCGCCAGGGCTTCCTACTCTGGGGCCAACGTCCTGACTTTC. It encodes CAISDFARASYSGANVLTF.

The rearrangement links TRBV28 to TRBJ2-7, with D possibly TRBD2 on 5 matching bases. Germline V CDR1 and CDR2: MDHEN, SYDVKM. V was trimmed by 3 bases and J by 4 bases, leaving 19 bases between them. The CDR3 sequence is 16 residues long. CDR3 sequence: CASSFFSLREHYEQYF. The CDR3 nucleotides are TGTGCCAGCAGTTTCTTTAGCTTGAGGGAACATTACGAGCAGTACTTC.

The chain carries TRBV5-4 and TRBJ1-1; 8 bases align to TRBD1. The CDR3 is made up of 16 amino acids. CDR1 is SGHNT and CDR2 is YYREEE in the germline V gene (reference sequence). V lost 2 bases and J lost 7; bases outside the gene matches: 13. The CDR3: CASSFGRPGGFYEAFF. The CDR3, as DNA: TGTGCCAGCAGCTTCGGAAGGCCAGGGGGCTTTTATGAAGCTTTCTTT.

The V and J genes are TRBV9 and TRBJ2-1; TRBD2 is a possible D gene (6 bases). This CDR3 comprises 14 residues. CDR1 and CDR2 (germline): SGDLS, YYNGEE. The ends were cut back, 3 bases at V and 4 bases at J, with 11 bases in the middle. CDR3 region: CASSGGLRYNEQFF. The CDR3 coding sequence is TGTGCCAGCAGCGGGGGACTCCGGTACAATGAGCAGTTCTTC.

V and J are TRBV19 and TRBJ2-4; 8 bases are shared with TRBD1. Germline V lookup: CDR1 LNHDA, CDR2 SQIVND (reference sequence). The CDR3 sequence is 14 residues long. Germline trimming cut 8 bases from V and 6 bases from J; bases unmatched to any gene: 9. In DNA form, the CDR3 reads TGTGCCAGTCGCCATCAGGGGGCTGGAAACATTCAGTACTTC. This gives the protein CASRHQGAGNIQYF.

The rearrangement uses TRBV5-1 and TRBJ1-1, with 9 bases matching TRBD1. The CDR3 contains 18 residues. Per the germline V gene, CDR1 is SGHRS and CDR2 is YFSETQ. With 0 bases clipped from V and 6 bases from J, the junction kept 15 bases outside the gene matches. The CDR3 sequence: CASSLGAGTGTLLAEAFF. CDR3 DNA: TGCGCCAGCAGCTTGGGGGCCGGGACAGGGACTCTTCTTGCTGAAGCTTTCTTT.

This chain uses TRBV28 with TRBJ2-1, with 13 bases matching TRBD2. Trimming cost V 6 bases and J 9 bases; bases outside gene matches: 8. This CDR3 contains 15 residues. Germline CDR1 reads MDHEN; CDR2 reads SYDVKM. The CDR3 is CASSRTSGSSGEQFF. The CDR3 DNA is TGTGCCAGCAGCCGGACTAGCGGGAGTAGTGGTGAGCAGTTCTTC.

CDR3 in amino acids: CASSAAGTMGETQYF. CDR3 bases: TGTGCCAGCAGCGCGGCCGGGACTATGGGGGAGACCCAGTACTTC. The chain uses TRBV9 and TRBJ2-5, with 7 bases aligning to TRBD2. With 3 bases clipped from V and 5 bases from J, the junction kept 10 bases outside the gene matches. The CDR3 consists of 15 residues. Germline values: CDR1 SGDLS, CDR2 YYNGEE. The full variable domain, in which reference TRBV9 and TRBJ2-5 provide the parts outside the CDR3, is DSGVTQTPKHLITATGQRVTLRCSPRSGDLSVYWYQQSLDQGLQFLIQYYNGEERAKGNILERFSAQQFPDLHSELNLSSLELGDSALYFCASSAAGTMGETQYFGPGTRLLVL.

The chain combines TRBV10-3 with TRBJ2-3; TRBD2 matches 14 bases. The CDR3 totals 18 residues. From germline, CDR1 is ENHRY and CDR2 SYGVKD. V lost 2 bases to trimming and J lost 4 bases; unmatched junction nucleotides: 8. This CDR3 is CAISETGLAGAASDTQYF. The CDR3 region has the DNA TGTGCCATCAGTGAGACGGGACTAGCGGGAGCGGCGTCAGATACGCAGTATTTT.

V is TRBV24-1 and J is TRBJ1-3, with D uncertain. V was trimmed by 5 bases and J by 1 base, leaving 17 bases between them. This CDR3 comprises 17 residues. Germline CDR1 and CDR2: KGHDR and SFDVKD. CDR3 sequence reads: CATSANPPGLSGNTIYF. In DNA form, the CDR3 reads TGTGCCACCAGTGCCAACCCCCCCGGGTTATCTGGAAACACCATATATTTT.

The genes are TRBV4-1 and TRBJ1-2, with 7 bases identical to TRBD1. CDR1 is MGHRA, CDR2 YSYEKL, per germline. The CDR3 length is 13 residues. The V and J ends lost 2 bases and 8 bases, in that order; junction bases with no gene match: 5. CDR3 sequence (DNA): TGCGCCAGCAGCCAATGGGACAGAGTCGGCTACACCTTC. This gives the protein CASSQWDRVGYTF.

The chain joins TRBV4-3 to TRBJ2-7, with 7 bases fitting TRBD2. V shed 0 bases and J 0 bases; nucleotides not matched to a gene: 5. The germline CDR1 and CDR2 sequences are LGHNA and YSLEER. The CDR3 has 16 amino acids. This CDR3 is CASSQDRASGSYEQYF. CDR3 DNA sequence: TGCGCCAGCAGCCAAGATCGGGCTAGCGGCTCCTACGAGCAGTACTTC.

In its sample, this clone was seen once. The chain uses TRBV3-1 (or the pseudogene TRBV3-2) and TRBJ1-4, with TRBD1 matching over 12 bases. CDR3 length equals 18 residues. Germline CDR1 and CDR2: LGHDT and YNNKEL (reference sequence). After removal of 2 bases from V and 3 bases from J, the junction contained 7 bases not matched to a gene. CDR3 bases: TGTGCCAGCAGCCAACCCCGGGACAGGGGGCTTCCTAATGAAAAACTGTTTTTT. Its protein is CASSQPRDRGLPNEKLFF.

This clone was detected only once. The chain couples TRBV3-1 (or the pseudogene TRBV3-2) to TRBJ2-5, with 9 nucleotides matching TRBD2. This CDR3 is 18 amino acids long. The germline V gene encodes CDR1 LGHDT and CDR2 YNNKEL (reference sequence). After removal of 0 bases from V and 6 bases from J, the junction contained 14 bases not matched to a gene. CDR3 residues: CASSQESLLAGVPKTQYF. The CDR3 coding sequence is TGTGCCAGCAGCCAAGAAAGTTTATTAGCGGGAGTTCCAAAGACCCAGTACTTC.

This clone was seen once. V usage is TRBV4-3 and J usage is TRBJ1-2; tentative D call: TRBD1 (6 bases). Germline values: CDR1 LGHNA, CDR2 YSLEER. V gave up 3 bases and J gave up 4 bases, with 18 bases separating them. The CDR3 runs to 16 residues. CDR3 sequence reads: CASSQETQGLLYGYTF. The DNA of the CDR3 is TGCGCCAGCAGCCAGGAAACTCAGGGGCTTCTCTATGGCTACACCTTC.

The V gene is TRBV28, the J gene TRBJ2-3; 8 nucleotides align to TRBD2. Trimming took 4 bases from V and 4 from J; bases not matched to a gene: 10. CDR1 is MDHEN and CDR2 is SYDVKM in the germline V gene. The CDR3 length is 16 residues. In DNA form, the CDR3 reads TGTGCCAGCAGTTCCGCCCTAGCGGGTCGGGCAGATACGCAGTATTTT. This sequence encodes CASSSALAGRADTQYF.

CDR3 nucleotide sequence: TGCGCCAGCAGCCCGGATGGAGGGTTCTATGGCTACACCTTC. Amino acid sequence: CASSPDGGFYGYTF. The chain carries TRBV5-1 and TRBJ1-2, with no clear D. The CDR3 runs 14 residues. Trimming left V 4 bases short and J 4 bases short, with 14 bases between. Germline V gives CDR1 SGHRS, CDR2 YFSETQ. The variable domain in full, completed from reference TRBV5-1 and TRBJ1-2, reads KAGVTQTPRYLIKTRGQQVTLSCSPISGHRSVSWYQQTPGQGLQFLFEYFSETQRNKGNFPGRFSGRQFSNSRSEMNVSTLELGDSALYLCASSPDGGFYGYTFGSGTRLTVV.

The chain uses TRBV21-1 and TRBJ1-5; TRBD1, as called in the table, went unchecked against the DNA. TRBV21-1 is recorded as a pseudogene. The CDR3 sequence is 13 residues long. The CDR3 loop is CASRETDKRPQHF. In DNA, the CDR3 is TGTGCCAGCAGGGAGACAGACAAACGGCCCCAGCATTTT.

The CDR3 DNA reads as TGTGCCAGCAGTCTCACGCAAGCGAACTATGGCTACACCTTC. This sequence encodes CASSLTQANYGYTF. The rearrangement links TRBV28 to TRBJ1-2; D gene ambiguous. The CDR3 sequence is 14 residues long. Germline loops: CDR1 MDHEN, CDR2 SYDVKM. With 5 bases removed from V and 2 bases from J, the gap between germline ends came to 12 bases.